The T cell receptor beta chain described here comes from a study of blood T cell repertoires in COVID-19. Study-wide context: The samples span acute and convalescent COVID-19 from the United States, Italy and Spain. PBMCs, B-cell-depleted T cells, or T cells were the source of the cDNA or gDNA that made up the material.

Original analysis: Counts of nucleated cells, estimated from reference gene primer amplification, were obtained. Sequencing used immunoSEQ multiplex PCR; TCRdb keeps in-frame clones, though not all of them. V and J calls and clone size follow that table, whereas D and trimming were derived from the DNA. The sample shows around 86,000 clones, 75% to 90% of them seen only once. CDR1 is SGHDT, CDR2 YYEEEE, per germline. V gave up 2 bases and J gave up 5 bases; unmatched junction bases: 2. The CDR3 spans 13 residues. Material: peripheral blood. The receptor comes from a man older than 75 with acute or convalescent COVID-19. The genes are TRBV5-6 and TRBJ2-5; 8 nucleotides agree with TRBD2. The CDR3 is CASSFRGGETQYF. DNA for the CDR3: TGTGCCAGCAGCTTCCGGGGGGGCGAGACCCAGTACTTC.